These T cell receptor beta chains were read from a single sample in a study of shared clonotypes between healthy human individuals. Data came from immunoSEQ multiplex PCR; TCRdb stores just in-frame clones and leaves some out. The repertoire consists of approximately 650,000 clones, with over 95% occurring once and the leading ten covering less than 0.13%. The sequenced sample consisted of naive CD8+ T cells sorted from blood. The receptors stem from a woman aged 25 to 39 in good health. CDR3s include the opening cysteine and the closing phenylalanine or tryptophan. The order of the fields is V gene, J gene, CDR3 protein.

TRBV5-1	TRBJ2-7	CASSLYQGAYEQYF
TRBV7-3	TRBJ2-2	CASSQVNTGELFF
TRBV10-3	TRBJ2-7	CAISESVSGAYEQYF
TRBV5-4	TRBJ2-3	CASGVRPDTQYF
TRBV5-5	TRBJ2-6	CASSPTSRGANVLTF
TRBV19	TRBJ1-3	CASTSFAGNTIYF
TRBV14	TRBJ2-7	CASSHLNGEQYF
TRBV5-4	TRBJ2-7	CASSRGLAGEEEQYF
TRBV28	TRBJ2-7	CASSLNGVSFHEQYF
TRBV2	TRBJ2-2	CASSEGFGLGDGELFF
TRBV30	TRBJ2-4	CAWLGREAPIQYF
TRBV5-6	TRBJ2-7	CASSLFLAGGYEQYF
TRBV29-1	TRBJ2-7	CSVETTTSYEQYF
TRBV28	TRBJ1-5	CASRTTGRNQPQHF
TRBV29-1	TRBJ2-1	CSVGDRASYNEQFF
TRBV4-1	TRBJ2-1	CASSQVNGKGKFF
TRBV28	TRBJ2-7	CASSLYPPGGEQYF
TRBV7-9	TRBJ2-6	CASSSATVPGANVLTF
TRBV7-2	TRBJ2-3	CASSLYTGGPDTQYF
TRBV7-8	TRBJ2-7	CASSGGAGSIYEQYF
TRBV28	TRBJ1-5	CASSLGQIRSNQPQHF
TRBV27	TRBJ2-3	CASSLSVADTQYF
TRBV29-1	TRBJ2-1	CSVEVLALSYNEQFF
TRBV9	TRBJ2-1	CASSVGLGVSHNEQFF
TRBV4-1	TRBJ2-2	CASGLLNTGELFF
TRBV27	TRBJ2-7	CASSLLFRPTYEQYF
TRBV2	TRBJ2-3	CASIGWGGTDTQYF
TRBV5-6	TRBJ2-1	CASSQQDNEQFF
TRBV7-9	TRBJ2-5	CASSLARDREVAGTQYF
TRBV11-2	TRBJ2-7	CASSFGTGTGEQYF
TRBV15	TRBJ2-7	CATSRDPGAEDYEQYF
TRBV13	-	CASSLGTSGTGEQYF
TRBV2	TRBJ2-1	CASGGGFNEQFF
TRBV7-9	TRBJ2-7	CASTLWQGELNEQYF
TRBV11-1	TRBJ2-3	CASSLAGSSTDTQYF
TRBV5-4	TRBJ2-5	CASRAENQETQYF
TRBV19	TRBJ2-3	CASSIVGSSTDTQYF
TRBV21-1	TRBJ2-5	CASSTQGVRETQYF
TRBV27	TRBJ2-3	CASTQTGDGADTQYF
TRBV5-5	TRBJ1-1	CASSLRQGEAFF
TRBV29-1	TRBJ2-1	CSVEDWRSNNEQFF
TRBV10-2	TRBJ2-1	CASSGAPVDNEQFF
TRBV28	TRBJ2-1	CASSALAGNEQFF
TRBV7-9	TRBJ2-7	CASSPTGTYEQYF
TRBV19	TRBJ2-2	CASSMENFNTGELFF
TRBV9	TRBJ2-7	CASSGGTGGSYEQYF
TRBV5-1	TRBJ1-5	CASSIGGYGQPQHF
TRBV27	TRBJ1-5	CAAGQGNQPQHF
TRBV19	TRBJ2-7	CASSIEPGLAGEASYEQYF
TRBV7-9	TRBJ2-2	CASSSGLPGELFF
TRBV15	TRBJ2-7	CATSSVPGQAPFLQYF
TRBV11-2	TRBJ2-1	CASSLAHNEQFF
TRBV12-1	TRBJ1-3	CASSFGPAISGNTIYF
TRBV7-8	TRBJ2-7	CASSLEGFYEQYF
TRBV7-3	TRBJ2-7	CASSLAPGSYEQYF
TRBV5-4	TRBJ2-5	CASSSGTGAETQYF
TRBV28	TRBJ2-7	CASSRTGSGRFYEQYF
TRBV11-3	TRBJ1-2	CASSFPSQGTYGYTF
TRBV2	TRBJ1-2	CASSEVDRGPGDYGYTF